A selection of T cell receptor beta chains follows, all from one sample in a study of blood T cells in healthy people across ages. TCRdb used MiXCR to reprocess the 5' RACE reads, holding one entry per CDR3 protein. Of approximately 490,000 distinct CDR3 sequences listed, about 25% are singletons. The data also belong to a second study, concerning T cells of mothers and their children.

Material for sequencing was blood. These receptors were obtained from a boy between 10 and 17 years old in good health. Both conserved end residues are part of each CDR3. Each record gives: V gene, J gene, D gene, clone size, CDR3 DNA, CDR3 protein. A D gene is named only where the DNA matches it firmly. Expanded clones are given a class, and other clones once, few, many or no size at all.

TRBV28	TRBJ1-2	NA	once	TGTGCCAGCAGGCGGGACATTTTCTCCTATGGCTACACCTTC	CASRRDIFSYGYTF
TRBV2	TRBJ1-6	TRBD1	few	TGTGCCAGCAGTGTGACAGGGACGAATAATTCACCCCTCCACTTT	CASSVTGTNNSPLHF
TRBV5-1	TRBJ2-1	NA	few	TGCGCCAGCAGCTTGGGACGGGGAGTCGTCTACAATGAGCAGTTCTTC	CASSLGRGVVYNEQFF
TRBV6-2/TRBV6-3	TRBJ2-7	TRBD2	NA	TGTGCCAGCCTTAGCGGGGGGGCTACCTACGAGCAGTACTTC	CASLSGGATYEQYF
TRBV5-6	TRBJ1-4	NA	NA	TGTGCCAGCACCTTAAGACGTCAGGGGCAAAAACTGTTTTTT	CASTLRRQGQKLFF
TRBV6-2/TRBV6-3	TRBJ2-3	NA	NA	TGTGCCAGCAGGGACCCTCCGCCCCTCGCAGATACGCAGTATTTT	CASRDPPPLADTQYF
TRBV20-1	TRBJ1-4	NA	NA	TGCAGTGCTGCTGACAGAAACAATGAAAAACTGTTTTTT	CSAADRNNEKLFF
TRBV5-1	TRBJ2-1	TRBD1	NA	TGCGCCAGCAGCTCCGGACAGGGAGGACCCTACAATGAGCAGTTCTTC	CASSSGQGGPYNEQFF
TRBV20-1	TRBJ2-7	TRBD1	few	TGCAGTGCTAGAGTCAGGGGGTTCTACGAGCAGTACTTC	CSARVRGFYEQYF
TRBV6-5	TRBJ2-3	NA	few	TGTGCCAGCACCCCTGGGGCGCCCGGCACAGATACGCAGTATTTT	CASTPGAPGTDTQYF
TRBV27	TRBJ1-1	NA	NA	TGTGCCAGCAGTTTATCAGGGCCCACTGAAGCTTTCTTT	CASSLSGPTEAFF
TRBV20-1	TRBJ2-7	NA	many	TGCAGTGCTCCGCGAACGGGGGCGAAACACGAGCAGTACTTC	CSAPRTGAKHEQYF
TRBV9	TRBJ1-3	NA	many	TGTGCCAGCAGCGTAGTAGACTCCGGAAACACCATATATTTT	CASSVVDSGNTIYF
TRBV5-1	TRBJ1-1	TRBD1	NA	TGCGCCAGCAGTTTGGGGGACAGGTCTGAAGCTTTCTTT	CASSLGDRSEAFF
TRBV5-1	TRBJ2-6	NA	NA	TGCGCCAGCAGCTTGGCCGCGACCTCTGGGGCCAACGTCCTGACTTTC	CASSLAATSGANVLTF
TRBV4-3	TRBJ1-2	NA	many	TGCGCCAGCAGCCATACAGGGAGAACTAACTATGGCTACACCTTC	CASSHTGRTNYGYTF
TRBV6-5	TRBJ1-1	TRBD1	NA	TGTGCCAGCAGTTACTCCTGGACAGGGGATGAAGCTTTCTTT	CASSYSWTGDEAFF
TRBV7-2	TRBJ2-3	NA	few	TGTGCCAGCAGCCGAGGGGGGGATACGCAGTATTTT	CASSRGGDTQYF
TRBV4-1	TRBJ2-7	NA	NA	TGCGCCAGCAGTGCAGAAGACGAGCAGTACTTC	CASSAEDEQYF
TRBV29-1	TRBJ2-2	TRBD2	NA	TGCAGCGCACTAGCGGGGGACACCGGGGAGCTGTTTTTT	CSALAGDTGELFF
TRBV6-2/TRBV6-3	TRBJ2-5	TRBD2	few	TGTGCCAGCAGTTACCTTAGACTAGCGGGAGGGACCCAAGAGACCCAGTACTTC	CASSYLRLAGGTQETQYF
TRBV14	TRBJ2-7	NA	NA	TGTGCCAGCAGCCAAGCCCCCTACGAGCAGTACTTC	CASSQAPYEQYF
TRBV28	TRBJ2-7	TRBD1	NA	TGTGCCAGCAACGGGGACCCGGGACAGTCAACTCCCTACGAGCAGTACTTC	CASNGDPGQSTPYEQYF
TRBV18	TRBJ1-6	NA	NA	TGTGCCAGCTCATCCGGGTGGGGGCAATCACCCCTCCACTTT	CASSSGWGQSPLHF
TRBV6-5	TRBJ2-5	TRBD2	few	TGTGCCAGCAGTTACTCAGGGCTAGCGGGAGGCGTGCAGTACTTC	CASSYSGLAGGVQYF
TRBV9	TRBJ2-7	TRBD1	few	TGTGCCAGCAGCACGCTGACAGGGGGTGCCTCCTACGAGCAGTACTTC	CASSTLTGGASYEQYF
TRBV6-6	TRBJ2-3	NA	many	TGTGCCAGCAGTCCGGGGTTTAGCACAGATACGCAGTATTTT	CASSPGFSTDTQYF
TRBV29-1	TRBJ1-2	NA	NA	TGCAGCATACGGGACAAAGTTAACTATGGCTACACCTTC	CSIRDKVNYGYTF
TRBV28	TRBJ2-1	NA	NA	TGTGCCAGCAGTTCCAAACCAATCGGGCAGTTCTTC	CASSSKPIGQFF
TRBV9	TRBJ2-7	NA	NA	TGTGCCAGCAGCGTACAGGGGAAGTCCGAGCAGTACTTC	CASSVQGKSEQYF
TRBV5-1	TRBJ2-5	TRBD2	few	TGCGCCAGCAACTTGGGTGGTAGCGGGTTCCAAGAGACCCAGTACTTC	CASNLGGSGFQETQYF